This T cell receptor beta chain was sequenced for a study of cytomegalovirus exposure and HLA in healthy donors. The CDR3 has 14 amino acids. Germline CDR1 reads MNHEY; CDR2 reads SMNVEV (reference sequence). Losses at the gene ends were 9 bases for V and 12 bases for J; bases not matched to a gene: 15. This table comes from immunoSEQ multiplex PCR, and its TCRdb copy is limited to in-frame clones, with some not included. The sample yields a few hundred thousand clones, 75% to 90% seen once. The source material was PBMCs. The receptor was derived from a woman aged 18 to 35 in good health and CMV-seronegative. The V and J genes are TRBV27 and TRBJ2-7, with 12 positions matching TRBD2. The CDR3, as DNA: TGTGCCAGTTACCCTCGACTAGCGGGAGCCCTCTGGTACTTC. This encodes CASYPRLAGALWYF.